The 30 T cell receptor beta chains given below trace back to one sample, sequenced in a study of graft-versus-host responses after intestinal transplantation. Clones were sequenced by immunoSEQ multiplex PCR, and TCRdb holds only the in-frame ones, with some missing. Of tens of thousands of clones listed, over 85% are singletons. Sample: bone marrow, taken nearly 750 days after intestinal transplantation. The receptors come from a human patient who received an intestinal transplant, so some T cells may come from the graft donor.

The rearrangement uses TRBV5-4 and TRBJ2-3; 9 nucleotides align to TRBD2. Germline V CDR1 and CDR2: SGHNT, YYREEE (reference sequence). J gave up 3 bases and V 0 bases, and 5 bases lay outside the gene matches. The CDR3 spans 16 residues. CDR3: CASSLEGLAQTDTQYF. Here the CDR3 DNA reads TGTGCCAGCAGCTTGGAAGGACTAGCGCAGACAGATACGCAGTATTTT.

V gene TRBV2 combines with J gene TRBJ1-2, with D possibly TRBD1 on 6 matching bases. Germline V lookup: CDR1 SNHLY, CDR2 FYNNEI. The CDR3 has 14 residues. V shed 4 bases and J shed 5 bases, with 14 bases lying between them. The CDR3 loop is CASSGQVDYYGYTF. CDR3 DNA: TGTGCCAGCAGTGGACAGGTGGACTATTATGGCTACACCTTC.

This chain uses TRBV10-3 with TRBJ1-5, with 10 bases fitting TRBD1. The CDR3 is 16 residues long. Germline CDR1 ENHRY, CDR2 SYGVKD. The ends lost 11 bases at V and 0 bases at J; junction bases unmatched: 10. CDR3 sequence reads: CAVGQGYLDSNQPQHF. For the CDR3, the DNA is TGTGCCGTGGGACAGGGGTATCTCGATAGCAATCAGCCCCAGCATTTT.

V and J are TRBV6-6 and TRBJ1-5; D not certain. Germline V gene lookup returns CDR1 MNHNY and CDR2 SVGAGI (reference sequence). The V gene lost 1 base and the J gene lost 9 bases, with 16 bases spanning the gap. The CDR3 is 15 residues long. Written as DNA, the CDR3 is TGTGCCAGCAGTTACTTCGACCCCCAAGTCGGGCCCCAGCATTTT. Protein product: CASSYFDPQVGPQHF.

The V gene is TRBV7-3, the J gene TRBJ2-3; TRBD2 matches 7 bases. The CDR3 extends over 15 amino acids. The V and J ends lost 6 bases and 2 bases, in that order; junction bases with no gene match: 8. Germline loops: CDR1 SGHTA, CDR2 FQGTGA. As DNA, the CDR3 is TGTGCCAGCAGTCCTACTAGCGCCTACACAGATACGCAGTATTTT. Translating it yields CASSPTSAYTDTQYF.

This sequence joins TRBV11-2 and TRBJ1-6; D unresolved. The CDR3 is 12 amino acids. The germline CDR1 and CDR2 sequences are SGHAT and FQNNGV. V dropped 1 base and J dropped 13 bases, with 8 bases sitting between them. Here the CDR3 reads CASSLGGGPLHF. CDR3 bases: TGTGCCAGCAGCTTAGGAGGCGGCCCCCTCCACTTT. The whole variable domain, remainder taken from reference TRBV11-2 and TRBJ1-6, is EAGVAQSPRYKIIEKRQSVAFWCNPISGHATLYWYQQILGQGPKLLIQFQNNGVVDDSQLPKDRFSAERLKGVDSTLKIQPAKLEDSAVYLCASSLGGGPLHFGNGTRLTVT.

This clone was detected once. This chain uses TRBV19 with TRBJ1-5; tentative D call: TRBD1 (5 bases). In germline, CDR1 is LNHDA, CDR2 SQIVND (reference sequence). V lost 2 bases and J lost 5, with 10 bases in between. The CDR3 sequence is 14 residues long. The CDR3 coding sequence is TGTGCCAGTAGTATACAGGGAGGGGATCAGCCCCAGCATTTT. Translated: CASSIQGGDQPQHF.

The chain links TRBV7-2 to TRBJ2-1; TRBD1 matches at 7 bases. CDR1 and CDR2 (germline): SGHTA, FQGNSA. The CDR3 has 13 residues. The V gene end was trimmed by 5 bases and the J gene end by 9 bases; junction bases not matched to a gene: 7. CDR3 loop: CASSGTGVVEQFF. The CDR3 DNA reads TGTGCCAGCAGCGGTACAGGGGTTGTTGAGCAGTTCTTC.

CDR3 region: CASSYSDGLNNSPLHF. CDR3 bases: TGTGCCAGCAGTTACTCAGACGGTTTAAATAATTCACCCCTCCACTTT. The chain combines TRBV6-5 with TRBJ1-6; D is unclear. Germline CDR1 is MNHEY and CDR2 is SVGAGI. V gave up 0 bases and J gave up 5 bases, with 11 bases separating them. The CDR3 loop spans 16 amino acids.

This chain joins TRBV19 and TRBJ1-1; D is ambiguous. The CDR3 is made up of 13 amino acids. V gave up 3 bases and J gave up 4 bases, with 9 bases separating them. Germline assignment: CDR1 LNHDA and CDR2 SQIVND (reference sequence). In nucleotides, the CDR3 is TGTGCCAGTAGTATTTTATTGGGCACTGAAGCTTTCTTT. Translation: CASSILLGTEAFF. Filled out from reference TRBV19 and TRBJ1-1, the complete variable domain reads DGGITQSPKYLFRKEGQNVTLSCEQNLNHDAMYWYRQDPGQGLRLIYYSQIVNDFQKGDIAEGYSVSREKKESFPLTVTSAQKNPTAFYLCASSILLGTEAFFGQGTRLTVV.

The CDR3 sequence: CASSLEGEEQFF. The CDR3 DNA reads as TGCGCCAGCAGCCTCGAAGGGGAAGAGCAGTTCTTC. The rearrangement joins TRBV4-1 to TRBJ2-1; D is perhaps TRBD1 (5 bases). Germline values: CDR1 MGHRA, CDR2 YSYEKL. Between the trimmed V and J ends, which lost 4 bases and 10 bases, there was a span of 11 bases. The CDR3 extends over 12 amino acids.

This chain's CDR3 is CASSLAGSTGANVLTF. CDR3 sequence (DNA): TGTGCCAGCAGCTTAGCGGGTTCTACTGGGGCCAACGTCCTGACTTTC. The chain couples TRBV7-3 to TRBJ2-6; possibly TRBD2 for D (5 bases). The CDR3 has 16 amino acids. Germline-derived CDR1 and CDR2 are SGHTA and FQGTGA. The V end lost 2 bases, the J end lost 2 bases, and 10 bases lay between the germline ends.

V and J are TRBV10-3 and TRBJ2-7, with D perhaps matching TRBD2 (5 bases). The CDR3 loop spans 12 amino acids. The germline V gene has CDR1 ENHRY and CDR2 SYGVKD. V was shortened by 9 bases and J by 0 bases, with 9 bases between the two germline ends. The CDR3 sequence is CAIAESSYEQYF. CDR3 in DNA: TGTGCCATAGCGGAGAGCTCCTACGAGCAGTACTTC.

The chain links TRBV21-1 to TRBJ2-3; the table names TRBD1, a call not compared with the DNA. TRBV21-1 is recorded as a pseudogene. The CDR3 is 20 amino acids. The CDR3 DNA follows: TGTGCCAGCAGCAAAGCGCTTCGCGAATACAGGGGCTTTCATGCAGATACGCAGTATTTT. Amino acids: CASSKALREYRGFHADTQYF.

The chain employs TRBV7-9 and TRBJ2-5; D is possibly TRBD2 (5 bases). The J call is doubtful: the DNA matches TRBJ2-7 better. The germline V gene encodes CDR1 SEHNR and CDR2 FQNEAQ (reference sequence). The CDR3 is made up of 15 amino acids. CDR3 sequence: CASSLGSGTSYEQYF. The DNA for the CDR3 is TGTGCCAGCAGCTTAGGGAGCGGAACCTCCTACGAGCAGTACTTC.

The rearrangement links TRBV11-3 to TRBJ2-1; TRBD1 or TRBD2 may be the D gene (5 bases each). This CDR3 contains 14 residues. V was trimmed by 0 bases and J by 6 bases, leaving 9 bases between them. In germline, CDR1 is SGHNT, CDR2 YENEEA. The CDR3 DNA is TGTGCCAGCAGCTTAGAAGGGACCGTCAATGAGCAGTTCTTC. Translating it yields CASSLEGTVNEQFF.

This clone was picked up one time. The chain carries TRBV29-1 and TRBJ2-1; a weak D match, TRBD1 (6 bases). V lost 7 bases, J lost 6 bases, and 22 bases lay in between. There are 15 residues in the CDR3. The germline V gene has CDR1 SQVTM and CDR2 ANQGSEA. CDR3 DNA sequence: TGCAGCGCCCCGAGGGGCTACAGGGAAGGCAATGAGCAGTTCTTC. Translated: CSAPRGYREGNEQFF.

This sequence joins TRBV19 and TRBJ2-1; tentative D call: TRBD2 (5 bases). Trimming removed 7 bases at V and 0 bases at J, with 13 bases between. This CDR3 has 15 residues. Germline CDR1 and CDR2: LNHDA and SQIVND (reference sequence). The CDR3 bases are TGTGCCAGTACCGTATCGGGGAGCTCCTACAATGAGCAGTTCTTC. This encodes CASTVSGSSYNEQFF.

The chain uses TRBV6-4 and TRBJ2-2, with TRBD1 matching over 10 bases. Losses at the gene ends were 3 bases for V and 6 bases for J; bases not matched to a gene: 7. The CDR3 runs 16 residues. CDR1 and CDR2 (germline): MRHNA, SNTAGT. The CDR3 DNA is TGTGCCAGCAGTGAGTCCGGGACAGGGGAGCCCGGGGAGCTGTTTTTT. Translation gives CASSESGTGEPGELFF.

The chain uses TRBV5-1 and TRBJ1-3, with D possibly TRBD1 on 6 matching bases. Germline V gives CDR1 SGHRS, CDR2 YFSETQ. V was cut by 0 bases and J by 1 base, with 11 bases left in between. The CDR3 spans 16 residues. The DNA of the CDR3 is TGCGCCAGCAGCTTGGATCGGGGGGCTTCTGGAAACACCATATATTTT. Translated: CASSLDRGASGNTIYF.

This sequence joins TRBV6-4 and TRBJ2-7; TRBD1 agrees at 8 bases. V trimming: 5 bases; J trimming: 5 bases; junction bases outside the gene matches: 11. Germline-derived CDR1 and CDR2 are MRHNA and SNTAGT. The length of the CDR3 is 15 residues. CDR3 sequence: CASSLSGTGLHEQYF. DNA of the CDR3: TGTGCCAGCAGTCTCTCCGGGACAGGACTCCACGAGCAGTACTTC.

V and J are TRBV7-6 and TRBJ1-2; D remains unclear. This CDR3 is built from 15 residues. The V gene lost 4 bases and the J gene lost 6 bases, with 18 bases spanning the gap. Looked up from germline, CDR1 is SGHVS and CDR2 is FNYEAQ. The CDR3 bases are TGTGCCAGCAGCTCGGAGGGAAGGGCTCGGAATGGCTACACCTTC. Encoded protein: CASSSEGRARNGYTF.

This chain links TRBV4-2 with TRBJ1-5, with a weak D call TRBD1 (5 bases). V lost 0 bases, J lost 4 bases, and 16 bases lay in between. The CDR3 loop spans 17 amino acids. The germline gives CDR1 LGHNA, CDR2 YNFKEQ. The CDR3 reads CASSQDSGHQPNQPQHF. In nucleotides, the CDR3 is TGTGCCAGCAGCCAAGACTCCGGACACCAACCTAATCAGCCCCAGCATTTT.

The rearrangement uses TRBV30 and TRBJ1-4; D remains ambiguous. Germline loops: CDR1 GTSNPN, CDR2 SVGIG (reference sequence). The CDR3 sequence is 15 residues long. Trimming left V 4 bases short and J 2 bases short, with 14 bases between. CDR3 region: CAWNLDSGTNEKLFF. Written as DNA, the CDR3 is TGTGCCTGGAACCTGGATAGCGGGACTAATGAAAAACTGTTTTTT.

This chain links TRBV10-3 with TRBJ2-2; the match to TRBD2 covers 8 bases. Losses at the gene ends were 6 bases for V and 1 base for J; bases not matched to a gene: 1. The CDR3 sequence is 14 residues long. Germline V CDR1 and CDR2: ENHRY, SYGVKD. CDR3 protein: CAISGGENTGELFF. The CDR3 DNA reads TGTGCCATCAGCGGGGGGGAGAACACCGGGGAGCTGTTTTTT.

This rearrangement joins TRBV6-6 to TRBJ2-5; D not resolved. V was trimmed by 2 bases and J by 1 base, leaving 5 bases between them. This CDR3 is 13 amino acids long. Germline CDR1 MNHNY, CDR2 SVGAGI (reference sequence). The DNA for the CDR3 is TGTGCCAGCAGTTACACGGCCCAAGAGACCCAGTACTTC. This translates into CASSYTAQETQYF.

This chain uses TRBV7-2 with TRBJ2-1; TRBD2 might be the D (5 bases). Germline V lookup: CDR1 SGHTA, CDR2 FQGNSA. Trimming removed 2 bases at V and 6 bases at J, with 11 bases between. The CDR3 is 14 amino acids. The CDR3 spells CASSLYAGRNEQFF. The CDR3 DNA reads TGTGCCAGCAGCTTATATGCGGGCCGCAATGAGCAGTTCTTC. Filled out from reference TRBV7-2 and TRBJ2-1, the complete variable domain reads GAGVSQSPSNKVTEKGKDVELRCDPISGHTALYWYRQSLGQGLEFLIYFQGNSAPDKSGLPSDRFSAERTGGSVSTLTIQRTQQEDSAVYLCASSLYAGRNEQFFGPGTRLTVL.

This chain joins TRBV29-1 and TRBJ1-2; D call uncertain. The CDR3 consists of 11 residues. V lost 6 bases and J 5 bases, leaving 10 bases between the germline ends. Germline V gene sequence: CDR1 SQVTM, CDR2 ANQGSEA. The CDR3 here is CSVPLRYGYTF. DNA for the CDR3: TGCAGCGTCCCTTTACGATATGGCTACACCTTC.

The chain is built from TRBV19 and TRBJ1-1, with 8 bases identical to TRBD1. V was pared by 10 bases and J by 2 bases, with 15 bases of the junction left unmatched. There are 16 residues in the CDR3. CDR1 LNHDA and CDR2 SQIVND come from the germline V gene (reference sequence). CDR3 bases: TGTGCCACTGAGAGGAACAGGGGGATACCTAACACTGAAGCTTTCTTT. This encodes CATERNRGIPNTEAFF.

This clone was detected only once. The rearrangement uses TRBV6-1 and TRBJ2-3; D may be TRBD1 (5 bases). Germline V CDR1 and CDR2: MNHNS, SASEGT. This CDR3 region has 12 residues. Trimming left V 3 bases short and J 9 bases short, with 10 bases between. CDR3 nucleotide sequence: TGTGCCAGCAGTGACCCGACAGTAACGCAGTATTTT. This encodes CASSDPTVTQYF.